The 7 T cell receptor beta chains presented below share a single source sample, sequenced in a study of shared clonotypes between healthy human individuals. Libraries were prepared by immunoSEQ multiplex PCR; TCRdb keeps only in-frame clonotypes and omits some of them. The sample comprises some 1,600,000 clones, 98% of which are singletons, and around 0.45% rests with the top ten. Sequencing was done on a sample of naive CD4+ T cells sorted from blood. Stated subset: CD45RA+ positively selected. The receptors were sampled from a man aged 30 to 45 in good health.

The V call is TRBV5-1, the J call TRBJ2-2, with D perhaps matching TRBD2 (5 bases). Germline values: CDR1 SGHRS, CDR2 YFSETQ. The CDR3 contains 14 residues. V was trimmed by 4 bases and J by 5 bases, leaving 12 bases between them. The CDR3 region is CASSLTPGTGELFF. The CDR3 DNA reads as TGCGCCAGCAGCCTCACCCCGGGGACCGGGGAGCTGTTTTTT. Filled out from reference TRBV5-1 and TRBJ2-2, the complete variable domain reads KAGVTQTPRYLIKTRGQQVTLSCSPISGHRSVSWYQQTPGQGLQFLFEYFSETQRNKGNFPGRFSGRQFSNSRSEMNVSTLELGDSALYLCASSLTPGTGELFFGEGSRLTVL.

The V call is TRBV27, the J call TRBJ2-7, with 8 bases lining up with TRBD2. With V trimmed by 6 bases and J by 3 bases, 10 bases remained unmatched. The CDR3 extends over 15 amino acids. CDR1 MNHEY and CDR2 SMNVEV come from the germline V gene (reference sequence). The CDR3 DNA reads TGTGCCAGCAGCGCGGGACTAGGGTTTGGCTACGAGCAGTACTTC. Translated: CASSAGLGFGYEQYF.

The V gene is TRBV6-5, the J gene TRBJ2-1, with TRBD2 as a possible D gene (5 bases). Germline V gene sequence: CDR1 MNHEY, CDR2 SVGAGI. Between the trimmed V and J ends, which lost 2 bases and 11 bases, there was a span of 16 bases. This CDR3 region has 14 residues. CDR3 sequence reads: CASSYEGRGLQQFF. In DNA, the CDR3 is TGTGCCAGCAGTTACGAAGGGCGCGGGCTGCAGCAGTTCTTC.

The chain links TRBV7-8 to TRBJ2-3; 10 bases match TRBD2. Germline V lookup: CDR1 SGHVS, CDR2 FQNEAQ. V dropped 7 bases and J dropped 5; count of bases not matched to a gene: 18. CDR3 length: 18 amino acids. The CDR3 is CASTEPRGRAGGLDTQYF. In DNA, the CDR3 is TGTGCCAGCACGGAACCCAGGGGCCGAGCGGGAGGGTTAGATACGCAGTATTTT. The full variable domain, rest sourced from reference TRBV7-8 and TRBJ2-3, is GAGVSQSPRYKVAKRGQDVALRCDPISGHVSLFWYQQALGQGPEFLTYFQNEAQLDKSGLPSDRFFAERPEGSVSTLKIQRTQQEDSAVYLCASTEPRGRAGGLDTQYFGPGTRLTVL.

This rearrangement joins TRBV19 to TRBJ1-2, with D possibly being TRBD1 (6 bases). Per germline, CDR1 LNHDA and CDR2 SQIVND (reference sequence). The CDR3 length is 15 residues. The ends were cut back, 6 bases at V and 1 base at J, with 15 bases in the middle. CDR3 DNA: TGTGCCAGTAGAGACTACAGGGTAATTAACTATGGCTACACCTTC. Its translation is CASRDYRVINYGYTF.

The DNA for the CDR3 is TGTGCCTGGAGTTCCGGCGCAGGGAGGGGAGCTTTCTTT. Amino acids: CAWSSGAGRGAFF. The chain employs TRBV30 and TRBJ1-1, with D tentatively TRBD1 (5 bases). Germline CDR1 is GTSNPN and CDR2 is SVGIG (reference sequence). Trimming removed 2 bases from V and 10 bases from J, with 17 bases in between. This CDR3 region has 13 residues.

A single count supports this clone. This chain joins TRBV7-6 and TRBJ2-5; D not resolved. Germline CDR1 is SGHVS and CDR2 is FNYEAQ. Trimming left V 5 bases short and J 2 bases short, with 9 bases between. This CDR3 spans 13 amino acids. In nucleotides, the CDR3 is TGTGCCAGCAGCCTCCGAAATCAAGAGACCCAGTACTTC. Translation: CASSLRNQETQYF.